This T cell receptor (beta chain) came from a study of early stage breast cancer tumors. Whole-study results and caveats: Blood repertoires resembled normal breast more than tumor.

Trimming removed 1 base from V and 7 bases from J, with 14 bases in between. Germline V lookup: CDR1 SGHVS, CDR2 FQNEAQ. The CDR3 loop spans 15 amino acids. Assay used: immunoSEQ multiplex PCR; TCRdb lists only in-frame clones, some missing. The sample yields tens of thousands of clones, approximately 79% seen once. A remark on this clone: What it binds is not known.

This receptor was identified in a person between 55 and 69 years old with breast cancer. Sequencing input: blood. This rearrangement joins TRBV7-8 to TRBJ1-5, with a possible D match to TRBD1 (5 bases). The CDR3 sequence: CASSLVGWDGQPQHF. DNA for the CDR3: TGTGCCAGCAGCTTAGTCGGATGGGACGGGCAGCCCCAGCATTTT.